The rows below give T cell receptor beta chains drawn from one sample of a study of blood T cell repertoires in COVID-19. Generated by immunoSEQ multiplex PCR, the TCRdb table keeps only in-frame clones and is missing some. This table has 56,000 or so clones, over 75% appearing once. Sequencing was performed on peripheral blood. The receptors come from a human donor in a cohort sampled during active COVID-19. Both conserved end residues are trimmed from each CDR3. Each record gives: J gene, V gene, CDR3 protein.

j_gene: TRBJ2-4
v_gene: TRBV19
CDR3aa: ASSPGASKNIQY

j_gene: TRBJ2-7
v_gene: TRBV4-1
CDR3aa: ASSQERQGLVDEQY

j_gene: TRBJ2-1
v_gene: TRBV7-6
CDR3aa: ASSLGQGANNEQF

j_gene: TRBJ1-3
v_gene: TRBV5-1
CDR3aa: ASSPTTSRLYGNTIY

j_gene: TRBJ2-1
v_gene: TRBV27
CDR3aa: ASSAETTTSYNEQF

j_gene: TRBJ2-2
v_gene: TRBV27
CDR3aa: ASREGMAGELF

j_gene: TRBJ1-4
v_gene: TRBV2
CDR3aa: ASTIRRGIGNEKLF

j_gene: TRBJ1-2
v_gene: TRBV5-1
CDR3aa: ASSIGTGINYGYT

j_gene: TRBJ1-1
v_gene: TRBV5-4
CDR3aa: ASRLLGQGSNTEAF

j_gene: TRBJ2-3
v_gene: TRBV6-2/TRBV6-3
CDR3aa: ASSYGTTSTDTQY

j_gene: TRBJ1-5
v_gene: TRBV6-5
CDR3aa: ASEPTGGGGTQH

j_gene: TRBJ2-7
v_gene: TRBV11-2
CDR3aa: ASIPGTRPNEQY

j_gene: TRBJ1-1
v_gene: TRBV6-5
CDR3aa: ASSYSIWQEAF

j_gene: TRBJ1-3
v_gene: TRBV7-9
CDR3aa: ASSLFPDLSSGNTIY

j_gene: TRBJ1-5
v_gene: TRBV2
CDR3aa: ASSSRVDPQPQH

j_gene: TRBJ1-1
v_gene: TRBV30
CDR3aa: AWSGNRGVNTEAF

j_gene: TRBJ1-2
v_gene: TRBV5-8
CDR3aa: ASSFDSVGETNYGYT

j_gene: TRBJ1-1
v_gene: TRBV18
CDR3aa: ASSPRNGVTGNTEAF

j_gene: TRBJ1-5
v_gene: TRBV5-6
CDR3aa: ASSSSSYRGMWQPQH

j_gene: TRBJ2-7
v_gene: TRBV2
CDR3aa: ASSALAARGEQY

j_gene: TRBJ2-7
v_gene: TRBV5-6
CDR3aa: ASSLYGEPRKSSYEQY

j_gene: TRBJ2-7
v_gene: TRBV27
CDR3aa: ASSLRLAWEGEQY

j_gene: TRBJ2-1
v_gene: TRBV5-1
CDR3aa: ASTLGPRTVNEQF

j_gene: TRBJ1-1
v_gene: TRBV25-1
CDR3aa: ASSNRQGLVEAF

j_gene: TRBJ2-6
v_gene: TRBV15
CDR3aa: ATSRGGGAGANVLT

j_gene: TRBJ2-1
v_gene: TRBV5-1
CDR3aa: ASSREPPYNEQF

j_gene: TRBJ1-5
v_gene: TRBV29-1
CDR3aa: SVGGQENQPQH

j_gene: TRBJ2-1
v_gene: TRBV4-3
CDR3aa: ASSQSPADGTQF

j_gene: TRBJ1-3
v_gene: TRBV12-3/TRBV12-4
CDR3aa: ASTQGGNTIY

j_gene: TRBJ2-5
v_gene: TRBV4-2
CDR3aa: ASSQVSPTSGEGETQY

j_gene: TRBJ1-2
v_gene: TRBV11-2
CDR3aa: ASSLAGDGYT

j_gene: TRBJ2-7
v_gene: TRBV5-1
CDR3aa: ASSLGAGQGGRYEQY

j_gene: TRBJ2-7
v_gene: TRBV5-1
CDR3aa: ASGEASYSYEQY

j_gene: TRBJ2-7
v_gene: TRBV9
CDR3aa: ASSVGALASYEQY

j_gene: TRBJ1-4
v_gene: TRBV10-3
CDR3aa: AISDSVQGSSGEKLF

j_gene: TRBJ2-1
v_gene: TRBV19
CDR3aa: ASSPNPVANEQF

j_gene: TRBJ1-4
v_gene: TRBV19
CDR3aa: ASSLKLGATHGEKLF

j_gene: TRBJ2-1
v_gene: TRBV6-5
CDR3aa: ANQADSYNEQF

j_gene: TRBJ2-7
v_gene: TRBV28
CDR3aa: ASSSHWTGSL

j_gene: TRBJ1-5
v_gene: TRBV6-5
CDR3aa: ASTSGVGQPQH

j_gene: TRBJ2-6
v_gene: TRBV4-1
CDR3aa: ASRMPGTGALGANVLT

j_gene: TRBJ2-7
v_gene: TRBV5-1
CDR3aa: ASAGTSGGYEQY

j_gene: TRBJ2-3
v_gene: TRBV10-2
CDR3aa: ASSESPTSTDTQY

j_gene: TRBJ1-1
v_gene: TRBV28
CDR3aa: ASWGPGGQVTEAF

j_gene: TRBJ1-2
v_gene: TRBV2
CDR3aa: ASSTGGGYGYT

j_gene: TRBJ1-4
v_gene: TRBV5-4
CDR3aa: ASSAGPPGTHNEKLF

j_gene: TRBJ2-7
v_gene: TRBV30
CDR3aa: AWKGGRYEQY

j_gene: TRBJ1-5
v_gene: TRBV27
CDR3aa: ASSRTGNQPQH

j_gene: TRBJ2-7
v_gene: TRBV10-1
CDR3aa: ASSEGGAVTHEQY

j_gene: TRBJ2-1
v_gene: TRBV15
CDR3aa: ATSRPTPPHRSHEQF

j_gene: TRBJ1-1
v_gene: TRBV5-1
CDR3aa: ASSLGGGDTEAF

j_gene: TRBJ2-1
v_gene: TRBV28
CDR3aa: ASLQGAHYNEQF

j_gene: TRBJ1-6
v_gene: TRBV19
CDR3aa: ASTSAGTAGSPLH